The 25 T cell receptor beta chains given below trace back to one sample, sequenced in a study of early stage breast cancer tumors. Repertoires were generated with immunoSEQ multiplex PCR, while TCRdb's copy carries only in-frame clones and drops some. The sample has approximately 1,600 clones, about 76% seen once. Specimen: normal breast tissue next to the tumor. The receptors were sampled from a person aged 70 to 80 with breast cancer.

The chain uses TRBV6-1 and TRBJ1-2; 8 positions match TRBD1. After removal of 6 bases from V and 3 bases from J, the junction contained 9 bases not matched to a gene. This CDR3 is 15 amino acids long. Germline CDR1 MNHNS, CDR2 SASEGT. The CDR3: CASRLGDRFDYGYTF. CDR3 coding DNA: TGTGCCAGCAGGTTAGGGGACAGGTTCGACTATGGCTACACCTTC.

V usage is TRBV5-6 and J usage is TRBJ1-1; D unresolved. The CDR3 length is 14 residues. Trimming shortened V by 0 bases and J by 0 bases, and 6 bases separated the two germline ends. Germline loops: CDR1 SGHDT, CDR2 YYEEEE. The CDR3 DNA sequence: TGTGCCAGCAGCTTGGAGAGGTTGAACACTGAAGCTTTCTTT. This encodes CASSLERLNTEAFF.

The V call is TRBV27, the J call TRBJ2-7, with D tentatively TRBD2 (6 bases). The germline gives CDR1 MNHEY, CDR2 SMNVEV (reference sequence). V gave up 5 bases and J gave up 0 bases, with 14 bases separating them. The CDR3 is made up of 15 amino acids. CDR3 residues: CASSRAGRISYEQYF. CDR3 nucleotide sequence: TGTGCCAGCAGTCGGGCGGGACGGATCTCCTACGAGCAGTACTTC.

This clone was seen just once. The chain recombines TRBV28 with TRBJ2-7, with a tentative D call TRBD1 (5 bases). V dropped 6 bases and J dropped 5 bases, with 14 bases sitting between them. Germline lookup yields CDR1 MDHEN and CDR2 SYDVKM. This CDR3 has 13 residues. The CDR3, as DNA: TGTGCCAGCAGCTTAGCTCGACAGAACGAGCAGTACTTC. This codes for CASSLARQNEQYF.

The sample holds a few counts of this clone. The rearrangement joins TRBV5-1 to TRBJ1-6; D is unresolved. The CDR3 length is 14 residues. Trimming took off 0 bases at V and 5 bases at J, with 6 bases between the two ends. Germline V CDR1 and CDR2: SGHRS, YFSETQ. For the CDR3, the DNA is TGCGCCAGCAGCTTGGGAAGCGATAATTCACCCCTCCACTTT. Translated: CASSLGSDNSPLHF.

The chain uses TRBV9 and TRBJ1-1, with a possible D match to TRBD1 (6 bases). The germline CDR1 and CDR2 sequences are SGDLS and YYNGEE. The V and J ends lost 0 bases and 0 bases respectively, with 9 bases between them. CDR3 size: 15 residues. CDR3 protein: CASSVEGHLNTEAFF. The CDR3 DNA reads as TGTGCCAGCAGCGTAGAGGGACACCTGAACACTGAAGCTTTCTTT.

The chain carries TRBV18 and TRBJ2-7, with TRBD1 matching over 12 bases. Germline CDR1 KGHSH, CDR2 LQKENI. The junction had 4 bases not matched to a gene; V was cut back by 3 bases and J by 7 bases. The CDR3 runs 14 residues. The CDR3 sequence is CASSPGQGAREQYF. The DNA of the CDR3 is TGTGCCAGCTCACCGGGACAGGGGGCGAGGGAGCAGTACTTC.

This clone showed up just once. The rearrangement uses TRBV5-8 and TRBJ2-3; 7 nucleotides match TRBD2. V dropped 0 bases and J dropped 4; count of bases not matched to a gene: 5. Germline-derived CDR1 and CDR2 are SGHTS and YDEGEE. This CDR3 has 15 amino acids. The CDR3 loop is CASSLGGLQPDTQYF. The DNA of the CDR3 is TGTGCCAGCAGCTTGGGGGGACTACAACCAGATACGCAGTATTTT.

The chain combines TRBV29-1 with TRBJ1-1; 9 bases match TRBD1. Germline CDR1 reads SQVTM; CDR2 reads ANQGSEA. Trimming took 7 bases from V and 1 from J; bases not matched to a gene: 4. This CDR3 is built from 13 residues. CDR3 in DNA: TGCAGCGCGAACAGGGGGCAGAACACTGAAGCTTTCTTT. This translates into CSANRGQNTEAFF.

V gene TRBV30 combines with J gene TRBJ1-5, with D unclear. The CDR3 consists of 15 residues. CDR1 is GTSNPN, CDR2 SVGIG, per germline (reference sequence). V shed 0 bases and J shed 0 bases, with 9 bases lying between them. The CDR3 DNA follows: TGTGCCTGGAGTGTAATGCGGGGTAGCAATCAGCCCCAGCATTTT. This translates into CAWSVMRGSNQPQHF. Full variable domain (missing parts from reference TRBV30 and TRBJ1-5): SQTIHQWPATLVQPVGSPLSLECTVEGTSNPNLYWYRQAAGRGLQLLFYSVGIGQISSEVPQNLSASRPQDRQFILSSKKLLLSDSGFYLCAWSVMRGSNQPQHFGDGTRLSIL.

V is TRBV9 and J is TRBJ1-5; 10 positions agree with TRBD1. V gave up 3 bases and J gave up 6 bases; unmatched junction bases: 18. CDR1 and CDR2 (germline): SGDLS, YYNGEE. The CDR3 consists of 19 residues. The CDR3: CASSAITPGTGAWVQPQHF. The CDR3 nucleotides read TGTGCCAGCAGCGCTATTACCCCAGGGACAGGGGCCTGGGTTCAGCCCCAGCATTTT.

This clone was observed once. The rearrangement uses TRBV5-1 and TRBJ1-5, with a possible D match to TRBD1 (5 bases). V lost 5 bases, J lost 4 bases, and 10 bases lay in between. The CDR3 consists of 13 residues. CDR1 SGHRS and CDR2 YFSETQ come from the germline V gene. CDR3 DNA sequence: TGCGCCAGCAGGCTGTCAGGGAATCAGCCCCAGCATTTT. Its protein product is CASRLSGNQPQHF.

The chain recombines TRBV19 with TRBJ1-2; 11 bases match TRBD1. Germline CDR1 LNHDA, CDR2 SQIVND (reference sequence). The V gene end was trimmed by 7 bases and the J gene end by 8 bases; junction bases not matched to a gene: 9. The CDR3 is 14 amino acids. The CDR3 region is CASTRDRGSGGYTF. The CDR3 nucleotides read TGTGCCAGTACCCGGGACAGGGGGAGTGGAGGCTACACCTTC.

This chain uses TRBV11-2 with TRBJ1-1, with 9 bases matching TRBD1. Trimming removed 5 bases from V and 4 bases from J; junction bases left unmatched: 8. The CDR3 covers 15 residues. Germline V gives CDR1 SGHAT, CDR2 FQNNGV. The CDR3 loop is CASSLLGQGGTEAFF. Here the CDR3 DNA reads TGTGCCAGCAGCCTTTTGGGACAGGGCGGCACTGAAGCTTTCTTT.

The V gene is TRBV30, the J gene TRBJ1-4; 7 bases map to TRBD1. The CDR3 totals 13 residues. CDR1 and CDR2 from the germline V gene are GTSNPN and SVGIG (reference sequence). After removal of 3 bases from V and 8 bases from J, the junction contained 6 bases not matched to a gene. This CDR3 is CAWSPGQVEKLFF. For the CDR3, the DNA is TGTGCCTGGAGCCCCGGACAGGTAGAAAAACTGTTTTTT.

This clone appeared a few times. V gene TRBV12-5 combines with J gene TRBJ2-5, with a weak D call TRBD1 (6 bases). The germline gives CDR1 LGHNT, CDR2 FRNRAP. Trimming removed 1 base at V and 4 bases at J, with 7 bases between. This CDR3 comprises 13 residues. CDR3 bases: TGTGCTAGTGGTTTGGCAGGGGCAGAGACCCAGTACTTC. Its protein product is CASGLAGAETQYF.

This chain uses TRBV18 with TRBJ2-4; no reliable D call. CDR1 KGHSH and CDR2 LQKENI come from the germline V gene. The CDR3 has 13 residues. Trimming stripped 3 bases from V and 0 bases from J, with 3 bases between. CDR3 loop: CASSPLAKNIQYF. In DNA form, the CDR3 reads TGTGCCAGCTCACCCCTAGCCAAAAACATTCAGTACTTC.

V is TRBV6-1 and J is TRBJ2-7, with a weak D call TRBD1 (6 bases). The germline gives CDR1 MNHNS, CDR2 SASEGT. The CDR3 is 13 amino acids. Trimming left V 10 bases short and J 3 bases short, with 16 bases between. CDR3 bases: TGTGCCACCCAAACCGGGACACGCTACGAGCAGTACTTC. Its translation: CATQTGTRYEQYF.

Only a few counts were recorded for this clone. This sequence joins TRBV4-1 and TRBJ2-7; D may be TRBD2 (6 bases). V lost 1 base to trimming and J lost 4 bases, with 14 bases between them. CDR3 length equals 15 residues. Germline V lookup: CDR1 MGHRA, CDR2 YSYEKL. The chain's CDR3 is CASSQGTSAGYEQYF. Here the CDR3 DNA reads TGCGCCAGCAGCCAAGGGACGAGCGCGGGGTACGAGCAGTACTTC.

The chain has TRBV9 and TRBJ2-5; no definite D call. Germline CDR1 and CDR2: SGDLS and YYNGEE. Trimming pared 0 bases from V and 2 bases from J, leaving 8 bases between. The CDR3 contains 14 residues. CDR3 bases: TGTGCCAGCAGCGTAGGGCGGTTTCAAGAGACCCAGTACTTC. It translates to CASSVGRFQETQYF.

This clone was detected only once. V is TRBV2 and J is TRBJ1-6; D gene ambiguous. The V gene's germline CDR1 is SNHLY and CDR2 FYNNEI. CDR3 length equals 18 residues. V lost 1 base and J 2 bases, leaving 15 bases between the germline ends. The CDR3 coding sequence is TGTGCCAGCAGTGAAGTAGCAGTCCTTCCCCCCTATAATTCACCCCTCCACTTT. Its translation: CASSEVAVLPPYNSPLHF.

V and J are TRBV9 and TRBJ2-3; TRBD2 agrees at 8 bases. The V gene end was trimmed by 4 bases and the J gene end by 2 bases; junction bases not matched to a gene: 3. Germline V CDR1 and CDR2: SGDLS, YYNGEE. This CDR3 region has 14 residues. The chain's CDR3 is CASSSLAATDTQYF. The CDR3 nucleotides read TGTGCCAGCAGCTCACTAGCGGCCACAGATACGCAGTATTTT.

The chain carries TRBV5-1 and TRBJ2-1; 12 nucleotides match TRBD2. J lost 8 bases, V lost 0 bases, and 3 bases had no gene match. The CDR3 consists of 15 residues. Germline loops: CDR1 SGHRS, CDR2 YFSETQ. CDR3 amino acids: CASSLETSGGHEQFF. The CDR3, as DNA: TGCGCCAGCAGCTTGGAAACTAGCGGGGGGCATGAGCAGTTCTTC.

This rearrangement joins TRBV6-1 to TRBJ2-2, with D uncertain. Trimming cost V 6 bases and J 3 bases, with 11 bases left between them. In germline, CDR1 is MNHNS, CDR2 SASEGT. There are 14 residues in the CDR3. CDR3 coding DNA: TGTGCCAGCAGAGCAGGTTATGACACCGGGGAGCTGTTTTTT. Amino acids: CASRAGYDTGELFF.

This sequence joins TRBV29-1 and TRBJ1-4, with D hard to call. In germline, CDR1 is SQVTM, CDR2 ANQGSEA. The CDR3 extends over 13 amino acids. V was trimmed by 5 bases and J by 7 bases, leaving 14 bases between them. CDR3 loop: CSVTQIMGEKLFF. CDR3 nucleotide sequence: TGCAGCGTTACACAGATTATGGGTGAAAAACTGTTTTTT. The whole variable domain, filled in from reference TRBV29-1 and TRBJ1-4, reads SAVISQKPSRDICQRGTSLTIQCQVDSQVTMMFWYRQQPGQSLTLIATANQGSEATYESGFVIDKFPISRPNLTFSTLTVSNMSPEDSSIYLCSVTQIMGEKLFFGSGTQLSVL.